The T cell receptor (beta chain) under discussion was sequenced for a study of T cell responses to AZD1222 COVID-19 vaccine. Repertoires were generated with immunoSEQ multiplex PCR, while TCRdb's copy carries only in-frame clones and drops some. The table includes around 120,000 clones, roughly nine tenths detected once. This clone was found once. The CDR3 is 14 amino acids. The germline V and J ends were trimmed by 7 bases and 8 bases, with 17 bases remaining between them. Germline V gene sequence: CDR1 SGHTA, CDR2 FQGNSA. The sequencing used peripheral blood, collected on day 0 of AZD1222 vaccination. The clonotype was recovered from an adult in good health. The genes are TRBV7-2 and TRBJ1-4; D is possibly TRBD1 (6 bases). The CDR3 here is CASNPGGAEEKLFF. The DNA of the CDR3 is TGTGCCAGCAACCCCGGGGGCGCTGAGGAAAAACTGTTTTTT.